This T cell receptor beta chain was recorded in a study of blood T cell repertoires in COVID-19. Measured with immunoSEQ multiplex PCR; TCRdb has only the in-frame clones, and not every one. The data hold 230,000 or so clones, with roughly 85% observed a single time. Sequencing was performed on PBMCs or T cells enriched from blood (not recorded which). The clonotype originates from a woman in her forties or fifties who had been exposed to COVID-19.

The CDR3 is CAISEREISGNTIYF. The CDR3 DNA reads TGTGCCATCAGTGAGAGAGAGATATCTGGAAACACCATATATTTT. This chain links TRBV10-3 with TRBJ1-3; the D is unclear. V shed 2 bases and J shed 1 base, with 9 bases lying between them. The CDR3 spans 15 residues. Germline values: CDR1 ENHRY, CDR2 SYGVKD.